What follows are 28 T cell receptor beta chains derived from one specimen sequenced in a study of cytomegalovirus exposure and HLA in healthy donors. Use of 60 Vbeta and 13 Jbeta primers characterized the PCR. Method: immunoSEQ multiplex PCR; TCRdb's copy keeps in-frame clones and lacks some. This repertoire shows about 100,000 clones, 65% to 80% found once; its top ten account for over 3.5%. Specimen: PBMCs. The receptors shown here come from a woman aged 45-60 years in good health and CMV-seropositive.

The chain employs TRBV29-1 and TRBJ2-7, with D perhaps TRBD1 (6 bases). CDR1 and CDR2 from the germline V gene are SQVTM and ANQGSEA. This CDR3 contains 9 residues. The CDR3: CWPGDEQYF. The CDR3 DNA reads TGCTGGCCAGGGGACGAGCAGTACTTC.

This clone is a singleton in its sample. The rearrangement links TRBV2 to TRBJ1-1; maybe TRBD1 (5 bases). Germline-derived CDR1 and CDR2 are SNHLY and FYNNEI. This CDR3 contains 15 residues. The V gene lost 3 bases and the J gene lost 7 bases, with 18 bases spanning the gap. Here the CDR3 reads CASSEGQPLVFEAFF. CDR3 in DNA: TGTGCCAGCAGTGAGGGGCAGCCGCTGGTTTTTGAAGCTTTCTTT.

The V gene is TRBV19, the J gene TRBJ1-1; 7 bases are a match to TRBD1. Per the germline V gene, CDR1 is LNHDA and CDR2 is SQIVND (reference sequence). This CDR3 is 14 amino acids long. The J segment lost 4 bases and the V segment lost 8 bases, leaving 10 bases of the junction unmatched. This CDR3 is CASDFGAGGTEAFF. Written as DNA, the CDR3 is TGTGCCAGTGACTTTGGGGCAGGGGGCACTGAAGCTTTCTTT. The full variable domain, its missing parts supplied by reference TRBV19 and TRBJ1-1, is DGGITQSPKYLFRKEGQNVTLSCEQNLNHDAMYWYRQDPGQGLRLIYYSQIVNDFQKGDIAEGYSVSREKKESFPLTVTSAQKNPTAFYLCASDFGAGGTEAFFGQGTRLTVV.

The rearrangement uses TRBV2 and TRBJ2-5, with D possibly TRBD1 on 5 matching bases. Per germline, CDR1 SNHLY and CDR2 FYNNEI. V lost 7 bases, J lost 5 bases, and 8 bases lay in between. This CDR3 comprises 11 residues. The CDR3 reads CASTKGETQYF. As DNA, the CDR3 is TGTGCCAGCACTAAGGGGGAGACCCAGTACTTC.

V and J are TRBV14 and TRBJ1-2; TRBD1 matches 7 bases. The ends lost 6 bases at V and 3 bases at J; junction bases unmatched: 4. Germline assignment: CDR1 SGHDN and CDR2 FVKESK. The length of the CDR3 is 13 residues. The CDR3 protein is CASRDRTDYGYTF. The CDR3 DNA is TGTGCCAGCAGGGACAGGACCGACTATGGCTACACCTTC. The full variable domain, completed using reference TRBV14 and TRBJ1-2, is EAGVTQFPSHSVIEKGQTVTLRCDPISGHDNLYWYRRVMGKEIKFLLHFVKESKQDESGMPNNRFLAERTGGTYSTLKVQPAELEDSGVYFCASRDRTDYGYTFGSGTRLTVV.

This chain links TRBV2 with TRBJ1-2; TRBD1 is a possible D gene (5 bases). CDR3 size: 14 residues. V was trimmed by 4 bases and J by 6 bases, leaving 15 bases between them. Germline V gene lookup returns CDR1 SNHLY and CDR2 FYNNEI. CDR3 region: CASSVGPEVDGYTF. CDR3 in DNA: TGTGCCAGCAGTGTGGGGCCAGAGGTAGATGGCTACACCTTC.

This clone is a singleton in its sample. The chain carries TRBV7-9 and TRBJ1-5; D not certain. Germline-derived CDR1 and CDR2 are SEHNR and FQNEAQ (reference sequence). This CDR3 is 15 amino acids long. V was shortened by 1 base and J by 0 bases, with 7 bases between the two germline ends. The DNA for the CDR3 is TGTGCCAGCAGCTTAGGCACATATAGCAATCAGCCCCAGCATTTT. This translates into CASSLGTYSNQPQHF. Full variable domain (rest looked up from reference TRBV7-9 and TRBJ1-5): DTGVSQNPRHKITKRGQNVTFRCDPISEHNRLYWYRQTLGQGPEFLTYFQNEAQLEKSRLLSDRFSAERPKGSFSTLEIQRTEQGDSAMYLCASSLGTYSNQPQHFGDGTRLSIL.

The chain uses TRBV5-4 and TRBJ1-2; 10 bases match TRBD1. The V gene's germline CDR1 is SGHNT and CDR2 YYREEE (reference sequence). The CDR3 consists of 14 residues. After removal of 4 bases from V and 3 bases from J, the junction contained 3 bases not matched to a gene. The DNA of the CDR3 is TGTGCCAGCAGCCGCGGACAGGGGGACTATGGCTACACCTTC. Amino acid sequence: CASSRGQGDYGYTF.

In this sample, this clone turned up a few times. This chain connects TRBV2 to TRBJ1-1; 8 bases are shared with TRBD1. The V gene end was trimmed by 6 bases and the J gene end by 3 bases; junction bases not matched to a gene: 3. The CDR3 runs 13 residues. Germline CDR1 SNHLY, CDR2 FYNNEI. CDR3 sequence (DNA): TGTGCCAGCAGGCAGGACAGGGACACTGAAGCTTTCTTT. Translating gives CASRQDRDTEAFF.

The chain couples TRBV5-1 to TRBJ2-7, with TRBD2 matching over 9 bases. The trim removed 1 base at V and 0 bases at J, leaving 8 bases unmatched. In germline, CDR1 is SGHRS, CDR2 YFSETQ. The CDR3 runs to 17 residues. The CDR3 sequence is CASSLRLAGKGSYEQYF. As DNA, the CDR3 is TGCGCCAGCAGCTTGAGGCTAGCGGGAAAGGGCTCCTACGAGCAGTACTTC.

There are a few counts of this clone. This chain links TRBV7-8 with TRBJ2-2, with 9 nucleotides matching TRBD2. The V and J ends lost 1 base and 5 bases, in that order; junction bases with no gene match: 8. This CDR3 is 17 amino acids long. CDR1 is SGHVS, CDR2 FQNEAQ, per germline. The CDR3 region is CASSLDLAGGRTGELFF. The CDR3 bases are TGTGCCAGCAGCTTAGATTTGGCGGGGGGGCGAACCGGGGAGCTGTTTTTT.

The chain has TRBV6-5 and TRBJ2-4; a possible D gene is TRBD2 (5 bases). The germline gives CDR1 MNHEY, CDR2 SVGAGI. This CDR3 is 16 amino acids long. V was cut by 0 bases and J by 0 bases, with 9 bases left in between. The CDR3 coding sequence is TGTGCCAGCAGTTACTCGTCGGGATTAGCCAAAAACATTCAGTACTTC. This sequence encodes CASSYSSGLAKNIQYF.

The rearrangement links TRBV6-1 to TRBJ1-1; D remains ambiguous. Trimming took off 3 bases at V and 4 bases at J, with 9 bases between the two ends. Germline V gives CDR1 MNHNS, CDR2 SASEGT. CDR3 size: 13 residues. CDR3 loop: CASSDRAGTEAFF. Here the CDR3 DNA reads TGTGCCAGCAGTGATAGGGCGGGCACTGAAGCTTTCTTT.

V is TRBV9 and J is TRBJ2-7, with 8 nucleotides matching TRBD1. J gave up 3 bases and V 3 bases, and 11 bases lay outside the gene matches. CDR3 length: 16 residues. CDR1 is SGDLS, CDR2 YYNGEE, per germline. The CDR3 DNA sequence: TGTGCCAGCAGCGCGGGCGACAGGACAGGGCTCTACGAGCAGTACTTC. Translating it yields CASSAGDRTGLYEQYF.

Here the CDR3 reads CASSPGSDYGYTF. The CDR3 DNA sequence: TGTGCCAGCTCACCAGGCTCCGACTATGGCTACACCTTC. The rearrangement joins TRBV18 to TRBJ1-2; D is ambiguous. The CDR3 is made up of 13 amino acids. CDR1 is KGHSH, CDR2 LQKENI, per germline. Trimming removed 2 bases at V and 3 bases at J, with 7 bases between.

This clone was detected a few times. The chain employs TRBV15 and TRBJ2-3, with D perhaps matching TRBD2 (5 bases). The CDR3 is 16 residues long. The V end lost 0 bases, the J end lost 6 bases, and 16 bases lay between the germline ends. The germline V gene has CDR1 LNHNV and CDR2 YYDKDF (reference sequence). CDR3 coding DNA: TGTGCCACCAGCAGAGATCGCGGCGCCGGAGGTGATACGCAGTATTTT. This translates into CATSRDRGAGGDTQYF.

The chain joins TRBV14 to TRBJ2-3; D gene ambiguous. The CDR3 runs 13 residues. The germline CDR1 and CDR2 sequences are SGHDN and FVKESK. With 5 bases removed from V and 3 bases from J, the gap between germline ends came to 9 bases. CDR3 DNA: TGTGCCAGCAGCTTCCTACGGACAGATACGCAGTATTTT. Its translation is CASSFLRTDTQYF.

The chain carries TRBV5-1 and TRBJ2-2; D is possibly TRBD1 (6 bases). The germline V and J ends were trimmed by 3 bases and 2 bases, with 8 bases remaining between them. This CDR3 has 14 amino acids. Germline V gene data show CDR1 as SGHRS and CDR2 as YFSETQ. The DNA of the CDR3 is TGCGCCAGCAGCTCGGACAGCAACACCGGGGAGCTGTTTTTT. Amino acid sequence: CASSSDSNTGELFF.

The V and J genes are TRBV6-6 and TRBJ1-2; 8 bases agree with TRBD1. The CDR3 totals 15 residues. Per germline, CDR1 MNHNY and CDR2 SVGAGI (reference sequence). Losses at the gene ends were 11 bases for V and 6 bases for J; bases not matched to a gene: 17. CDR3 in amino acids: CACRRTGRDGDGYTF. The CDR3 nucleotides are TGTGCCTGCCGCCGGACAGGGAGGGATGGGGATGGCTACACCTTC.

This sequence joins TRBV5-8 and TRBJ2-7; the D gene is possibly TRBD2 (7 bases). The V and J ends lost 6 bases and 6 bases respectively, with 19 bases between them. The CDR3 consists of 14 residues. Germline loops: CDR1 SGHTS, CDR2 YDEGEE. Here the CDR3 reads CASIGGGRSSEQYF. CDR3 DNA: TGTGCCAGCATTGGGGGCGGGAGATCGTCCGAGCAGTACTTC.

The gene calls are TRBV27 and TRBJ1-1; D unresolved. Trimming took off 8 bases at V and 4 bases at J, with 14 bases between the two ends. This CDR3 is 13 amino acids long. Germline V gene data show CDR1 as MNHEY and CDR2 as SMNVEV (reference sequence). The chain's CDR3 is CASGRDIGTEAFF. DNA for the CDR3: TGTGCCAGCGGCCGCGACATTGGCACTGAAGCTTTCTTT.

This chain links TRBV10-1 with TRBJ2-3; D remains ambiguous. The CDR3 contains 14 residues. The V gene lost 3 bases and the J gene lost 1 base, with 8 bases spanning the gap. Per the germline V gene, CDR1 is WNHNN and CDR2 is SYGVQD (reference sequence). The CDR3 DNA sequence: TGCGCCAGCAGTGAAGAGAGAGGCACAGATACGCAGTATTTT. It codes for CASSEERGTDTQYF.

In this sample, this clone turned up a few times. This chain uses TRBV30 with TRBJ1-1, with D perhaps matching TRBD1 (6 bases). V was trimmed by 6 bases and J by 7 bases, leaving 15 bases between them. Germline values: CDR1 GTSNPN, CDR2 SVGIG (reference sequence). The CDR3 runs 12 residues. The CDR3 sequence is CACQGRRSEAFF. CDR3 nucleotide sequence: TGTGCCTGTCAGGGGCGGCGGAGTGAAGCTTTCTTT.

The DNA for the CDR3 is TGTGCCAGCAGCTTTGGGGGCTCCGGGGAGCTGTTTTTT. Its translation: CASSFGGSGELFF. This chain links TRBV7-9 with TRBJ2-2; D is possibly TRBD1 (6 bases). CDR1 SEHNR and CDR2 FQNEAQ come from the germline V gene (reference sequence). There are 13 residues in the CDR3. Trimming cost V 3 bases and J 6 bases, with 8 bases left between them.

This clone was seen once. V gene TRBV19 combines with J gene TRBJ2-7, with 8 positions matching TRBD1. CDR3 length equals 14 residues. Trimming at V came to 3 bases and at J to 2 bases, leaving 3 bases not matched to a gene. The V gene's germline CDR1 is LNHDA and CDR2 SQIVND (reference sequence). CDR3 loop: CASSINRGTYEQYF. As DNA, the CDR3 is TGTGCCAGTAGTATTAACAGGGGGACCTACGAGCAGTACTTC.

CDR3 nucleotide sequence: TGTGCCAGTAGAGTTTCAGGGGCCTATGGCTACACCTTC. It encodes CASRVSGAYGYTF. The chain carries TRBV19 and TRBJ1-2, with a weak D call TRBD1 (6 bases). The CDR3 has 13 amino acids. V was trimmed by 6 bases and J by 4 bases, leaving 12 bases between them. Germline loops: CDR1 LNHDA, CDR2 SQIVND (reference sequence).

This clone was seen more than once but under ten times. The V gene is TRBV14, the J gene TRBJ1-1; the match to TRBD1 covers 12 bases. Per germline, CDR1 SGHDN and CDR2 FVKESK. The CDR3 is 17 residues long. With 3 bases clipped from V and 4 bases from J, the junction kept 9 bases outside the gene matches. The CDR3 spells CASSHRDRGRWVTEAFF. The CDR3 DNA sequence: TGTGCCAGCAGCCATAGGGACAGGGGGCGATGGGTCACTGAAGCTTTCTTT.

The table lists this clone with a few counts. The chain links TRBV2 to TRBJ1-5; TRBD1 might be the D (6 bases). The CDR3 runs 14 residues. The V end lost 6 bases, the J end lost 9 bases, and 18 bases lay between the germline ends. The germline gives CDR1 SNHLY, CDR2 FYNNEI. CDR3 sequence (DNA): TGTGCCAGCAGGACCGATGGGGGCTTGGTGCCCCAGCATTTT. Translating gives CASRTDGGLVPQHF.